The table lists the clone carrying this T cell receptor beta chain with a few counts. The antigen is undetermined. The sample belongs to a study of T cell responses to AZD1222 COVID-19 vaccine. Study results and limitations: White British people made up most donors, females outnumbered males, and clonal diversity was possibly underestimated.

Germline assignment: CDR1 MNHEY and CDR2 SMNVEV (reference sequence). The CDR3 contains 18 residues. V was clipped by 1 base and J by 3 bases; unmatched bases: 8. Assay used: immunoSEQ multiplex PCR; TCRdb lists only in-frame clones, some missing. The top ten clones hold 9% to 9.5% of a sample with some 110,000 clones, 88% of them seen once. The material was peripheral blood, obtained on day 0 of AZD1222 vaccination. The rearrangement uses TRBV27 and TRBJ2-2; 10 bases map to TRBD2. The sequence came from an adult in good health. The CDR3 loop is CASSLWYIAGGDTGELFF. In nucleotides, the CDR3 is TGTGCCAGCAGTTTATGGTATATAGCGGGAGGCGACACCGGGGAGCTGTTTTTT.